This TCR beta chain was recovered during a study of blood T cell repertoires in COVID-19. The CDR3 runs 16 residues. Looked up from germline, CDR1 is SGDLS and CDR2 is YYNGEE. J gave up 0 bases and V 3 bases, and 3 bases lay outside the gene matches. Recovered participants had two consecutive negative NP/OP PCR tests, healthcare professional clearance, or symptom resolution. Some clones are missing from TCRdb's copy, which holds only in-frame ones; the method was immunoSEQ multiplex PCR. The sample has more than 300,000 clones; about 90% are singletons. This TCR derives from a woman in her twenties or thirties who had recovered from COVID-19. The sequencing input was PBMCs or T cells enriched from blood (not recorded which). The rearrangement joins TRBV9 to TRBJ2-3; 11 positions agree with TRBD2. CDR3 coding DNA: TGTGCCAGCAGCGGTGGGACTAGCGGTAGCACAGATACGCAGTATTTT. Translating gives CASSGGTSGSTDTQYF.